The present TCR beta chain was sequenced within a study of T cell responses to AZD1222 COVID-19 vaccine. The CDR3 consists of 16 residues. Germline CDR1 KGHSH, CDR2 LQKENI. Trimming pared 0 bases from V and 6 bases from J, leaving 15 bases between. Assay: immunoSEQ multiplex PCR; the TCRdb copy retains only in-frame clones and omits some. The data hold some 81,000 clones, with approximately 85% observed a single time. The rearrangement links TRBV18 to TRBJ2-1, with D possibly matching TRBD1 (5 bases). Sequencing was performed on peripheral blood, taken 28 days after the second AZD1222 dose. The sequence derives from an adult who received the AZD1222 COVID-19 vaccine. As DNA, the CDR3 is TGTGCCAGCTCACCACCGGGGCCAGGGTTCCGCAATGAGCAGTTCTTC. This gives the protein CASSPPGPGFRNEQFF.